This T cell receptor beta chain was sequenced during a study of OX40 agonist ivuxolimab in advanced cancers. About the research overall: Patients were infused with ivuxolimab every 2 weeks at 0.01 to 10 mg/kg.

V shed 5 bases and J shed 8 bases, with 9 bases lying between them. This CDR3 is built from 11 residues. Germline assignment: CDR1 MNHNY and CDR2 SVGAGI (reference sequence). As for this clone: Its target is unknown.

The table came from immunoSEQ multiplex PCR; TCRdb's copy has only in-frame clones and leaves some out. This table holds 65,000 to 75,000 clones, roughly 89% found once. Regarding the study as a whole: There was clonal expansion of CD4+ and CD8+ blood T cells by week 6 at 0.1 to 3.0 mg/kg.

This TCR was sampled from an adult with an advanced solid tumor such as melanoma, head and neck, liver or kidney cancer. V and J are TRBV6-6 and TRBJ1-2; D unclear. The sequences come from CD4+ or CD8+ T cells sorted from blood, collected in a trial of the OX40 agonist ivuxolimab. CDR3 nucleotide sequence: TGTGCCAGCAGTACGCCCTTGGGCTACACCTTC. Its translation: CASSTPLGYTF.